This T cell receptor beta chain appears in the sequencing data of a study of cytomegalovirus exposure and HLA in healthy donors. Study results and caveats: The later analysis indicated that the majority of CMV-associated TCR beta chains appeared HLA-restricted. It was assumed in the presence/absence analyses that sequencing depth was roughly uniform across donors. Among TCR beta chains of equal frequency, HLA-associated ones were more clonally expanded in a later analysis.

Notes on this clone: The antigen is undetermined.

PCR amplification relied on 60 Vbeta primers (plus 13 Jbeta primers). Some clones are missing from TCRdb's copy, which holds only in-frame ones; the method was immunoSEQ multiplex PCR. The sample records some 120,000 clones, about 76% being singletons. Sequenced sample: PBMCs. The clonotype originates from a man aged 30 to 45 in good health and CMV-seropositive.

This CDR3 is CASSTHRGRGNTIYF. CDR3 nucleotides: TGTGCCAGTAGTACACACAGGGGGCGCGGAAACACCATATATTTT. This chain connects TRBV19 to TRBJ1-3; 9 nucleotides match TRBD1. The junction had 5 bases not matched to a gene; V was cut back by 4 bases and J by 4 bases. CDR3 length: 15 amino acids. CDR1 is LNHDA and CDR2 is SQIVND in the germline V gene (reference sequence). The whole variable domain, filled in from reference TRBV19 and TRBJ1-3, reads DGGITQSPKYLFRKEGQNVTLSCEQNLNHDAMYWYRQDPGQGLRLIYYSQIVNDFQKGDIAEGYSVSREKKESFPLTVTSAQKNPTAFYLCASSTHRGRGNTIYFGEGSWLTVV.